What follows is one TCR beta chain and its context. Here immunoSEQ multiplex PCR was the method, and the copy in TCRdb shows in-frame clones only, minus some. The profile shows some 39,000 clones, about 90% of them singletons. These data originate in a study of T cell changes during pregnancy in multiple sclerosis. The CDR3 has 13 amino acids. Germline CDR1 LNHDA, CDR2 SQIVND (reference sequence). The V end was cut by 5 bases, the J end by 7 bases, with 12 bases between. The receptor was derived from a female donor in good health, enrolled as a control in a pregnancy study. The V gene is TRBV19, the J gene TRBJ1-5; unclear D gene. The sequenced sample was CD4+ T cells from peripheral blood mononuclear cells, obtained in the second trimester of pregnancy. For the CDR3, the DNA is TGTGCCAGTAGTCTGGGTGCGGAGCAGCCCCAGCATTTT. As protein: CASSLGAEQPQHF.